This T cell receptor beta chain is drawn from a study of T cell responses to AZD1222 COVID-19 vaccine. Study in general: Second-dose recipients at about 4 or about 12 weeks were treated as one pooled group.

Points from the study as a whole: The reported proportion of spike-specific TCRs targeting unmutated variant regions was nearly half. Spike-wide coverage was observed for vaccine-associated CD4 TCRs, with dominant responses at 160-218 and 743-854.

CDR1 is LNHDA, CDR2 SQIVND, per germline (reference sequence). V dropped 7 bases and J dropped 7; count of bases not matched to a gene: 14. The CDR3 contains 16 residues. Method: immunoSEQ multiplex PCR; TCRdb's copy keeps in-frame clones and lacks some. The sample has 150,000 to 200,000 clones; about 91% are singletons. Note on this clone: Its antigen is as yet unknown.

This TCR came from an adult in good health. The sequenced sample was peripheral blood, obtained on day 0 of AZD1222 vaccination. V is TRBV19 and J is TRBJ2-2; 8 nucleotides agree with TRBD1. As DNA, the CDR3 is TGTGCCAGTACCACCCCCCAGGGGGCTTTATTCGGGGAGCTGTTTTTT. Translating it yields CASTTPQGALFGELFF.